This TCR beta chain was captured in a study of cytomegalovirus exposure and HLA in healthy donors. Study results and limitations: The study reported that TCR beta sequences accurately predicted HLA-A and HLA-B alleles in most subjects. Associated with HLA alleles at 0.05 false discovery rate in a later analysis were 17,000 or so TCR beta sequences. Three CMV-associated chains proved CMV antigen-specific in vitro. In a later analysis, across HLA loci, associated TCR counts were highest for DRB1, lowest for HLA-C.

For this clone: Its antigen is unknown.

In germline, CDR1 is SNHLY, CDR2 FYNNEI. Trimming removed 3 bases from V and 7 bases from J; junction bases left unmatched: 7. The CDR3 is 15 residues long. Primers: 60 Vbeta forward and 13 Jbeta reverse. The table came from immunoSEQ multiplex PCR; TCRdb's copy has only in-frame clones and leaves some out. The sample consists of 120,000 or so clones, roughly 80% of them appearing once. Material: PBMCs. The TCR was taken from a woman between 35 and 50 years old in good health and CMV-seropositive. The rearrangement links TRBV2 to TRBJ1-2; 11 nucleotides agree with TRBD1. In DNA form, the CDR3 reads TGTGCCAGCAGTGATCGGACAGGGGGCGCGGGTGGCTACACCTTC. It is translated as CASSDRTGGAGGYTF.